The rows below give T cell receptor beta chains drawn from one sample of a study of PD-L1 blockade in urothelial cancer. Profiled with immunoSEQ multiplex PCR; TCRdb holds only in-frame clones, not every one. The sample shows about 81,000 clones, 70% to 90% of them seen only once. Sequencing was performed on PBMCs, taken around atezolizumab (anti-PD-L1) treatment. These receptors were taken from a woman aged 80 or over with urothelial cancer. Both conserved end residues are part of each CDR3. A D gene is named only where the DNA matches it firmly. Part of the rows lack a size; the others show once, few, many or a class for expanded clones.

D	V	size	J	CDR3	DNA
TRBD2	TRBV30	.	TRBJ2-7	CACASGKYEQYF	TGTGCCTGCGCTAGCGGAAAATACGAGCAGTACTTC
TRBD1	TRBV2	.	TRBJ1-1	CASNGQGGTEAFF	TGTGCCAGCAACGGACAGGGGGGTACTGAAGCTTTCTTT
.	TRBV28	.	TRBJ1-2	CASSLSPGYNYGYTF	TGTGCCAGCAGTTTGTCTCCAGGGTACAACTATGGCTACACCTTC
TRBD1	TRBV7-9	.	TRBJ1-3	CASSPPGQGSGNTIYF	TGTGCCAGCAGCCCACCGGGACAGGGATCGGGAAACACCATATATTTT
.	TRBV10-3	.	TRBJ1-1	CAISESRREYTEAFF	TGTGCCATCAGTGAGTCGCGCAGGGAATACACTGAAGCTTTCTTT
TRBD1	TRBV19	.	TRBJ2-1	CASSTDRGVDEQFF	TGTGCCAGTAGCACGGACAGGGGCGTCGATGAGCAGTTCTTC
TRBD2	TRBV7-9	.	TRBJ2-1	CASSGGLATYNEQFF	TGTGCCAGCAGCGGCGGACTAGCGACCTACAATGAGCAGTTCTTC
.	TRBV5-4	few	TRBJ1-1	CASSLTRDTEAFF	TGTGCCAGCAGCTTGACCCGAGACACTGAAGCTTTCTTT
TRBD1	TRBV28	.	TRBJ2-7	CASRSTGVDEQYF	TGTGCCAGCAGATCAACAGGGGTTGACGAGCAGTACTTC
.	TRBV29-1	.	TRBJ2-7	CSVVGGYEQYF	TGCAGCGTTGTAGGAGGGTACGAGCAGTACTTC
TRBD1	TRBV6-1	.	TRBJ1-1	CASSLRQGARTEAFF	TGTGCCAGCAGTCTCAGACAGGGGGCGAGGACTGAAGCTTTCTTT
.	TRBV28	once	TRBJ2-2	CASSSSGNTGELFF	TGTGCCAGCAGTTCCTCAGGGAACACCGGGGAGCTGTTTTTT
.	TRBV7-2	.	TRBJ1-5	CASSLGPAEVQHF	TGTGCCAGCAGCTTAGGCCCTGCAGAGGTCCAGCATTTT
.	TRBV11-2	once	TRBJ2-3	CASGGTTDTQYF	TGTGCCAGCGGCGGAACCACAGATACGCAGTATTTT
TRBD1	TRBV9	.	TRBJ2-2	CASSVGTGIFGELFF	TGTGCCAGCAGCGTAGGGACAGGTATATTCGGGGAGCTGTTTTTT
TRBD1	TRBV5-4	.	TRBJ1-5	CASSPDRGGQPQHF	TGTGCCAGCAGCCCGGACAGGGGGGGCCAGCCCCAGCATTTT
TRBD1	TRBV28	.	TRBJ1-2	CASSLQGALDYGYTF	TGTGCCAGCAGTTTACAGGGGGCGCTTGACTATGGCTACACCTTC
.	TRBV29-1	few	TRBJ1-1	CSVSGLGNTEAFF	TGCAGCGTTTCAGGGTTGGGGAACACTGAAGCTTTCTTT
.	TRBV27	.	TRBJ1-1	CASSFKSFTGGARAFF	TGTGCCAGCAGTTTTAAGTCGTTTACGGGGGGCGCGAGGGCTTTCTTT
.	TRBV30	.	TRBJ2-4	CAWRIPGLAKNIQYF	TGTGCCTGGAGGATCCCGGGACTAGCCAAAAACATTCAGTACTTC
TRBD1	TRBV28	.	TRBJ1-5	CASSLGFRQGDQPQHF	TGTGCCAGCAGTTTAGGCTTTCGACAGGGAGATCAGCCCCAGCATTTT
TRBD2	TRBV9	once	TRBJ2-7	CASSVATSDEQYF	TGTGCCAGCAGCGTAGCAACTAGCGACGAGCAGTACTTC
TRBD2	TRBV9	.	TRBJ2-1	CASSVASGLNNEQFF	TGTGCCAGCAGCGTAGCTAGCGGACTTAACAATGAGCAGTTCTTC
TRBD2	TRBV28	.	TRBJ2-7	CASSLTSSEQYF	TGTGCCAGCAGCCTGACTAGCTCCGAGCAGTACTTC
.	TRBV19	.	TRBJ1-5	CASSFIGGNQPQHF	TGTGCCAGTAGTTTCATAGGGGGCAATCAGCCCCAGCATTTT
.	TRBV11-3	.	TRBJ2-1	CASSRSGVGYNEQFF	TGTGCCAGCAGTCGGTCGGGAGTTGGGTACAATGAGCAGTTCTTC
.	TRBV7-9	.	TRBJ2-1	CASTRLSYNEQFF	TGTGCCAGCACTAGACTGTCATACAATGAGCAGTTCTTC
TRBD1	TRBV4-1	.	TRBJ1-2	CASSQGGQGGYTF	TGCGCCAGCAGCCAAGGCGGACAGGGCGGCTACACCTTC
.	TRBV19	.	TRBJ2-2	CATGQNTGELFF	TGTGCCACCGGACAGAACACCGGGGAGCTGTTTTTT
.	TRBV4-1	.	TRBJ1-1	CASSQDREGRTEAFF	TGCGCCAGCAGCCAAGATCGGGAGGGGAGGACTGAAGCTTTCTTT
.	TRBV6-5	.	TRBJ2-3	CASSSPGQGNTDTQYF	TGTGCCAGCAGTTCCCCAGGGCAGGGTAACACAGATACGCAGTATTTT
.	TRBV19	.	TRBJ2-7	CASSGRGTGKRNEQYF	TGTGCCAGTAGCGGCAGGGGAACAGGGAAGCGGAACGAGCAGTACTTC
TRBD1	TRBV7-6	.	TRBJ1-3	CASSQGDRYSGNTIYF	TGTGCCAGCAGCCAAGGGGACAGATACTCTGGAAACACCATATATTTT
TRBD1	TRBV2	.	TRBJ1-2	CASSEWRGPHYGYTF	TGTGCCAGCAGTGAATGGAGGGGGCCCCATTATGGCTACACCTTC
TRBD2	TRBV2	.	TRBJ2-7	CASSELAGSYEQYF	TGTGCCAGCAGTGAGCTAGCGGGGTCCTACGAGCAGTACTTC
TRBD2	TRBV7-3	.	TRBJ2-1	CASSLRLAGAEEQFF	TGTGCCAGCAGCTTAAGACTAGCGGGAGCTGAGGAGCAGTTCTTC
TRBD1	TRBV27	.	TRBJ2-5	CASSMGQGDWLQETQYF	TGTGCCAGCAGTATGGGACAGGGGGATTGGCTCCAAGAGACCCAGTACTTC
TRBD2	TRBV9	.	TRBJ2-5	CASSVGTSGTQETQYF	TGTGCCAGCAGCGTAGGTACTAGCGGGACCCAAGAGACCCAGTACTTC
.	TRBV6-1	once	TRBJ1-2	CASSDTDYGYTF	TGTGCCAGCAGTGATACAGACTATGGCTACACCTTC
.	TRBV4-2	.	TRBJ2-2	CASSQELDTTGELFF	TGTGCCAGCAGCCAAGAGTTGGACACCACCGGGGAGCTGTTTTTT
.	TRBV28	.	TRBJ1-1	CASSPQGPSNTEAFF	TGTGCCAGCAGTCCGCAGGGGCCCTCAAACACTGAAGCTTTCTTT
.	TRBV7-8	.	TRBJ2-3	CASSLWLRGTDTQYF	TGTGCCAGCAGCTTATGGCTTAGAGGGACAGATACGCAGTATTTT
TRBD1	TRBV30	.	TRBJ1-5	CAWSVGDSSNQPQHF	TGTGCCTGGAGTGTCGGGGACAGTAGCAATCAGCCCCAGCATTTT
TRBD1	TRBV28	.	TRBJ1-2	CASSLWGTGGAGGYTF	TGTGCCAGCAGTTTATGGGGGACAGGGGGCGCAGGCGGCTACACCTTC
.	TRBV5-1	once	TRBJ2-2	CASEQQNTGELFF	TGCGCCAGCGAACAGCAGAACACCGGGGAGCTGTTTTTT